This T cell receptor beta chain was recorded in a study of cytomegalovirus exposure and HLA in healthy donors. On this clone itself: This sample includes further DNA sequences coding for the same CDR3.

Produced via immunoSEQ multiplex PCR; TCRdb's table is partial and in-frame only. The repertoire includes roughly 300,000 clones, 70% to 90% of them detected once, and roughly 0.8% sits in the top ten. V shed 0 bases and J shed 1 base, with 8 bases lying between them. The length of the CDR3 is 15 residues. CDR1 is SGDLS and CDR2 is YYNGEE in the germline V gene. This chain links TRBV9 with TRBJ2-1, with D hard to call. The sample consisted of PBMCs. This clonotype originated in a woman in her late teens or twenties in good health and CMV-seronegative. DNA of the CDR3: TGTGCCAGCAGCGTAGGAGGCGGATCCTACAATGAGCAGTTCTTC. This translates into CASSVGGGSYNEQFF.